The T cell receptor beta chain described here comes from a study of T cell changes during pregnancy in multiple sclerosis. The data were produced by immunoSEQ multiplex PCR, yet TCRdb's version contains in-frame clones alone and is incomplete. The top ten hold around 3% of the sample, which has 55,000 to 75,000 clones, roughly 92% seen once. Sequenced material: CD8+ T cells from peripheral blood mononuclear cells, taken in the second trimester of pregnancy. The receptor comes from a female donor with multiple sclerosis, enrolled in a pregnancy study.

CDR3 sequence reads: CASSFFPTRSQETQYF. CDR3 sequence (DNA): TGTGCCAGCAGTTTCTTCCCGACTCGTTCACAAGAGACCCAGTACTTC. J is TRBJ2-5 and V is TRBV27; D remains unclear. Looked up from germline, CDR1 is MNHEY and CDR2 is SMNVEV (reference sequence). The CDR3 has 16 residues. Trimming pared 3 bases from V and 2 bases from J, leaving 16 bases between.